These 21 T cell receptor beta chains came from one sample sequenced in a study of shared clonotypes between healthy human individuals (TCRdb year 2020). The library came from the immunoSEQ multiplex PCR assay. What TCRdb holds here is the immuneACCESS table cut down to in-frame rearrangements. Part of the clones is not present; checked against another copy, under half of the missing clones reflect an unresolved V gene, and the others are unexplained. For this sample the table gives about 1.1 million clones, of which 77% were detected only once. 0.89% of the sample goes to the ten largest clones. The sequencing sample was made of memory CD4+ T cells from PBMCs. According to the study, the label for this sample's cell subset or site signals: CD45RA-negative fraction. These TCRs come from a man aged 18 to 35 in good health. Some clones in this sample may be carry-over from other donors' samples.

This clone was recorded a few times. This chain uses TRBV6-5 with TRBJ1-5; 7 positions agree with TRBD1. This CDR3 region has 13 residues. J gave up 7 bases and V 6 bases, and 6 bases lay outside the gene matches. Germline assignment: CDR1 MNHEY and CDR2 SVGAGI. The CDR3 here is CASSLDRVQPQHF. The CDR3 nucleotides read TGTGCCAGCAGCCTCGACAGGGTCCAGCCCCAGCATTTT.

The rearrangement links TRBV19 to TRBJ1-1; 7 bases fit TRBD1. This CDR3 comprises 13 residues. Germline-derived CDR1 and CDR2 are LNHDA and SQIVND (reference sequence). The ends lost 3 bases at V and 10 bases at J; junction bases unmatched: 8. The CDR3 DNA reads TGTGCCAGTAGTATCGGGACAGTCCACCGAGCTTTCTTT. Its translation: CASSIGTVHRAFF.

The chain has TRBV30 and TRBJ2-2, with D uncertain. V was cut by 4 bases and J by 4 bases, with 7 bases left in between. CDR3 length: 12 residues. In germline, CDR1 is GTSNPN, CDR2 SVGIG (reference sequence). The CDR3 loop is CAWNPSTGELFF. As DNA, the CDR3 is TGTGCCTGGAACCCCTCCACCGGGGAGCTGTTTTTT.

The chain carries TRBV29-1 and TRBJ1-2; 8 bases map to TRBD1. The CDR3 spans 14 residues. Germline V lookup: CDR1 SQVTM, CDR2 ANQGSEA. V shed 0 bases and J 7 bases; nucleotides not matched to a gene: 7. This chain's CDR3 is CSVEDRGHGRGYTF. The CDR3, as DNA: TGCAGCGTTGAAGACAGGGGGCATGGACGTGGCTACACCTTC.

The rearrangement joins TRBV10-3 to TRBJ1-4, with 8 bases that match TRBD1. The J segment lost 3 bases and the V segment lost 0 bases, leaving 3 bases of the junction unmatched. Germline values: CDR1 ENHRY, CDR2 SYGVKD. The CDR3 length is 16 residues. CDR3 nucleotides: TGTGCCATCAGTGAGTCTGTACAGGGGGCTAATGAAAAACTGTTTTTT. Amino acids: CAISESVQGANEKLFF.

The chain joins TRBV6-1 to TRBJ2-5; D remains unclear. CDR1 and CDR2 (germline): MNHNS, SASEGT. This CDR3 has 14 residues. V was pared by 5 bases and J by 1 base, with 11 bases between. The CDR3 DNA reads as TGTGCCAGCAGTCCCCTGACGGCCCAAGAGACCCAGTACTTC. Translation: CASSPLTAQETQYF.

This sequence joins TRBV9 and TRBJ2-5; D tentatively fits TRBD1 or TRBD2 (5 bases each). The CDR3 contains 15 residues. V shed 4 bases and J shed 5 bases, with 18 bases lying between them. Germline V lookup: CDR1 SGDLS, CDR2 YYNGEE. The DNA for the CDR3 is TGTGCCAGCAGCTTTTGGGACGGCCAAGGGGAGACCCAGTACTTC. Encoded protein: CASSFWDGQGETQYF.

This chain joins TRBV19 and TRBJ1-5; 7 nucleotides align to TRBD1. The CDR3 sequence is 14 residues long. Germline CDR1 and CDR2: LNHDA and SQIVND (reference sequence). The J segment lost 5 bases and the V segment lost 6 bases, leaving 7 bases of the junction unmatched. In DNA, the CDR3 is TGTGCCAGTAGGAGCAGACAGGGACATCAGCCCCAGCATTTT. This gives the protein CASRSRQGHQPQHF.

Concerning this clone itself: Distinct nucleotide sequences in the sample also encode this CDR3. The V and J genes are TRBV4-2 and TRBJ2-2; D may be TRBD2 (6 bases). Per the germline V gene, CDR1 is LGHNA and CDR2 is YNFKEQ. This CDR3 is 15 amino acids long. V dropped 6 bases and J dropped 6 bases, with 17 bases sitting between them. Here the CDR3 reads CASRERARVAGELFF. The CDR3 DNA follows: TGTGCCAGCAGGGAGCGGGCGCGGGTGGCCGGGGAGCTGTTTTTT.

The chain combines TRBV7-2 with TRBJ1-2; 8 bases line up with TRBD1. Per germline, CDR1 SGHTA and CDR2 FQGNSA. After removal of 3 bases from V and 2 bases from J, the junction contained 8 bases not matched to a gene. The CDR3 covers 16 residues. CDR3 residues: CASSLAGTGYNYGYTF. The CDR3 DNA reads TGTGCCAGCAGCTTGGCCGGGACAGGTTACAACTATGGCTACACCTTC. The full variable domain, rest sourced from reference TRBV7-2 and TRBJ1-2, is GAGVSQSPSNKVTEKGKDVELRCDPISGHTALYWYRQSLGQGLEFLIYFQGNSAPDKSGLPSDRFSAERTGGSVSTLTIQRTQQEDSAVYLCASSLAGTGYNYGYTFGSGTRLTVV.

The J gene is TRBJ2-2, the V gene TRBV7-9, with D tentatively TRBD2 (7 bases). The CDR3 has 16 amino acids. Per the germline V gene, CDR1 is SEHNR and CDR2 is FQNEAQ (reference sequence). Between the trimmed V and J ends, which lost 6 bases and 3 bases, there was a span of 17 bases. The CDR3 nucleotides are TGTGCCAGCAGAAAAGGGGGGGACACATACACCGGGGAGCTGTTTTTT. Its protein is CASRKGGDTYTGELFF.

The chain employs TRBV6-5 and TRBJ1-1; D may be TRBD1 (5 bases). The germline V gene has CDR1 MNHEY and CDR2 SVGAGI. V was cut by 8 bases and J by 2 bases, with 12 bases left in between. CDR3 length equals 13 residues. The CDR3 nucleotides are TGTGCCAGCCACACGGGGGTAAACACTGAAGCTTTCTTT. Its translation is CASHTGVNTEAFF.

The rearrangement uses TRBV7-9 and TRBJ1-1, with D possibly matching TRBD1 (5 bases). This CDR3 has 13 amino acids. The V end was cut by 4 bases, the J end by 5 bases, with 11 bases between. Germline-derived CDR1 and CDR2 are SEHNR and FQNEAQ (reference sequence). In nucleotides, the CDR3 is TGTGCCAGCAGCTACCGGGGGGGAACTGAAGCTTTCTTT. This sequence encodes CASSYRGGTEAFF.

The J gene is TRBJ2-1, the V gene TRBV30, with 16 bases identical to TRBD2. After removal of 5 bases from V and 12 bases from J, the junction contained 10 bases not matched to a gene. Germline values: CDR1 GTSNPN, CDR2 SVGIG (reference sequence). The CDR3 is 15 residues long. The CDR3 nucleotides read TGTGCCTGGGTAGGGACTAGCGGGAGGGCCAGGGTGCAGTTCTTC. Translation gives CAWVGTSGRARVQFF.

This clone has only one observation. This chain uses TRBV9 with TRBJ1-2; possible D gene TRBD1, 5 bases. Trimming stripped 4 bases from V and 3 bases from J, with 13 bases between. CDR1 and CDR2 (germline): SGDLS, YYNGEE. The CDR3 has 14 amino acids. The CDR3 sequence is CASSPHPGDYGYTF. The CDR3 DNA sequence: TGTGCCAGCAGCCCCCACCCGGGGGACTATGGCTACACCTTC.

CDR3 residues: CASSLWGREWDGYTF. The CDR3 DNA reads as TGTGCCAGCAGTTTATGGGGCAGGGAGTGGGATGGCTACACCTTC. The chain joins TRBV27 to TRBJ1-2, with a tentative D call TRBD1 (5 bases). CDR1 is MNHEY and CDR2 is SMNVEV in the germline V gene (reference sequence). The CDR3 is made up of 15 amino acids. V was shortened by 1 base and J by 6 bases, with 15 bases between the two germline ends.

As concerns this clone: A far larger clone is just one base off, so this is likely a read error. The CDR3 loop reads CASGRGDLGYRPCEQYF. CDR3 nucleotides: TGTGCCAGCGGACGGGGGGATCTAGGGTACCGTCCCTGCGAGCAGTACTTC. The chain uses TRBV27 and TRBJ2-7; 7 nucleotides line up with TRBD2. The CDR3 spans 17 residues. In germline, CDR1 is MNHEY, CDR2 SMNVEV (reference sequence). Unmatched junction bases numbered 22, after V lost 8 bases and J lost 6 bases.

V gene TRBV19 combines with J gene TRBJ2-3; possible D gene TRBD1, 5 bases. The V and J ends lost 3 bases and 6 bases respectively, with 16 bases between them. Germline V gene data show CDR1 as LNHDA and CDR2 as SQIVND (reference sequence). This CDR3 contains 15 residues. Here the CDR3 reads CASSIRIDPGDTQYF. In DNA, the CDR3 is TGTGCCAGTAGTATTAGAATAGATCCAGGGGATACGCAGTATTTT. Full variable domain (outside the CDR3, taken from reference TRBV19 and TRBJ2-3): DGGITQSPKYLFRKEGQNVTLSCEQNLNHDAMYWYRQDPGQGLRLIYYSQIVNDFQKGDIAEGYSVSREKKESFPLTVTSAQKNPTAFYLCASSIRIDPGDTQYFGPGTRLTVL.

In its sample, this clone was seen a few times. This chain connects TRBV5-6 to TRBJ1-1; TRBD1 aligns across 7 bases. V lost 4 bases, J lost 4 bases, and 4 bases stayed unmatched. The CDR3 sequence is 13 residues long. CDR1 SGHDT and CDR2 YYEEEE come from the germline V gene. DNA for the CDR3: TGTGCCAGCAGCCCGGACAGGAGCACTGAAGCTTTCTTT. This encodes CASSPDRSTEAFF. The full variable domain, its missing parts supplied by reference TRBV5-6 and TRBJ1-1, is DAGVTQSPTHLIKTRGQQVTLRCSPKSGHDTVSWYQQALGQGPQFIFQYYEEEERQRGNFPDRFSGHQFPNYSSELNVNALLLGDSALYLCASSPDRSTEAFFGQGTRLTVV.

The chain joins TRBV11-2 to TRBJ2-7; no firm D call. The CDR3 has 17 amino acids. V was pared by 4 bases and J by 2 bases, with 21 bases between. CDR1 and CDR2 from the germline V gene are SGHAT and FQNNGV. The CDR3 DNA is TGTGCCAGCAGCTCATTGATCGTAAGACGGCTTACCTACGAGCAGTACTTC. Its translation: CASSSLIVRRLTYEQYF. The whole variable domain, remainder taken from reference TRBV11-2 and TRBJ2-7, is EAGVAQSPRYKIIEKRQSVAFWCNPISGHATLYWYQQILGQGPKLLIQFQNNGVVDDSQLPKDRFSAERLKGVDSTLKIQPAKLEDSAVYLCASSSLIVRRLTYEQYFGPGTRLTVT.

This clone appeared many times. The chain links TRBV19 to TRBJ1-1; TRBD1 is a possible D gene (5 bases). CDR1 is LNHDA and CDR2 is SQIVND in the germline V gene (reference sequence). The V gene lost 8 bases and the J gene lost 1 base, with 11 bases spanning the gap. The CDR3 is 13 residues long. CDR3 DNA: TGTGCCAGTGCGACCGGGACGAACACTGAAGCTTTCTTT. As protein: CASATGTNTEAFF. The variable domain in full, with the rest retrieved from reference TRBV19 and TRBJ1-1, is DGGITQSPKYLFRKEGQNVTLSCEQNLNHDAMYWYRQDPGQGLRLIYYSQIVNDFQKGDIAEGYSVSREKKESFPLTVTSAQKNPTAFYLCASATGTNTEAFFGQGTRLTVV.